The clone carrying this T cell receptor (beta chain) was picked up one time. This record belongs to a study of blood T cell repertoires in COVID-19. As for the study in general: Sites across the United States, Italy and Spain contributed samples from acute and convalescent COVID-19. Sample material is recorded as cDNA or gDNA derived from T cells, B-cell-depleted T cells, or PBMCs.

As handled by the study authors: Estimated nucleated cell counts came from reference gene primer amplification. Assay: immunoSEQ multiplex PCR; the TCRdb copy retains only in-frame clones and omits some. V and J calls and clone size are copied from that table; D and trimming were computed from the DNA. The table lists around 620,000 clones, around 90% of them singletons. The CDR3 contains 13 residues. Germline V gene lookup returns CDR1 SGHDT and CDR2 YYEEEE. Trimming stripped 0 bases from V and 4 bases from J, with 7 bases between. The source of this sequence is a woman aged 18-35 years with acute or convalescent COVID-19. The V gene is TRBV5-6, the J gene TRBJ1-2; no reliable D call. The sample consisted of peripheral blood. CDR3 DNA: TGTGCCAGCAGCTTGGCCTACGTCTATGGCTACACCTTC. This translates into CASSLAYVYGYTF.